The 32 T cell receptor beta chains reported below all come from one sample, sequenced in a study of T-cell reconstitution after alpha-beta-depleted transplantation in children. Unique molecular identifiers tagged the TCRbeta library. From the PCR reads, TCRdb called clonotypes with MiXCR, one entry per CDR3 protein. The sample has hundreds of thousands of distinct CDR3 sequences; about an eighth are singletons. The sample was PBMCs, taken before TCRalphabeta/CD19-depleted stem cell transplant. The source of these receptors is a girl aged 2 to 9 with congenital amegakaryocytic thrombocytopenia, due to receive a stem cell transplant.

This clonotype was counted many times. The DNA for the CDR3 is TGCGCCAGCAGCTTCGAGGAGTGGTCCACAGATACGCAGTATTTT. Translating gives CASSFEEWSTDTQYF. The chain links TRBV5-1 to TRBJ2-3; D not resolved. The germline V gene encodes CDR1 SGHRS and CDR2 YFSETQ. Trimming stripped 2 bases from V and 2 bases from J, with 12 bases between. This CDR3 spans 15 amino acids.

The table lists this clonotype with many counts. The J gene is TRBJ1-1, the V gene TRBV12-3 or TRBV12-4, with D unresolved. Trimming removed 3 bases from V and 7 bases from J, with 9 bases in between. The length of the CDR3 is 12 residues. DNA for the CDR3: TGTGCCAGCAGTTTTCTAGAAAGTGAAGCTTTCTTT. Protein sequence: CASSFLESEAFF.

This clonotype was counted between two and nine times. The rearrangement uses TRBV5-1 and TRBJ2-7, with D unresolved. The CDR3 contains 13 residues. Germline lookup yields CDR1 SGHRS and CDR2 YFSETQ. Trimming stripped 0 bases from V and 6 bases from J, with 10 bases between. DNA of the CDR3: TGCGCCAGCAGCTTGGGTCAGACGGGCGAGCAGTACTTC. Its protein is CASSLGQTGEQYF.

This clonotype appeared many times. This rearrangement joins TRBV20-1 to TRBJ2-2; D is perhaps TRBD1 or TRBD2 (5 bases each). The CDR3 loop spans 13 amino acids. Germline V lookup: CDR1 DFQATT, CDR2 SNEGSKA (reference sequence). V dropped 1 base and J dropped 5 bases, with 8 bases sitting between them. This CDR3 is CSARVGTTGELFF. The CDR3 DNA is TGCAGTGCTAGAGTCGGGACGACCGGGGAGCTGTTTTTT.

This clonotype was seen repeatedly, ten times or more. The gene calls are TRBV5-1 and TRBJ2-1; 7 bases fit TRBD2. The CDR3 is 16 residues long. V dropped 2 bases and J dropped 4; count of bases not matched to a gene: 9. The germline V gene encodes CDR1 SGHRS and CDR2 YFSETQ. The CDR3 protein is CASSFGASGFYNEQFF. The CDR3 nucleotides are TGCGCCAGCAGCTTCGGGGCTAGCGGTTTTTACAATGAGCAGTTCTTC.

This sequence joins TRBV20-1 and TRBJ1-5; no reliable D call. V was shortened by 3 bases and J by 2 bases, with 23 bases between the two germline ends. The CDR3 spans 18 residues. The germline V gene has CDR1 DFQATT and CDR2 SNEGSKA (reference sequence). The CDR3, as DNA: TGCAGTGCTAGTCCGTCCAGCCGCCTCTTTTGGCGCAATCAGCCCCAGCATTTT. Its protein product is CSASPSSRLFWRNQPQHF.

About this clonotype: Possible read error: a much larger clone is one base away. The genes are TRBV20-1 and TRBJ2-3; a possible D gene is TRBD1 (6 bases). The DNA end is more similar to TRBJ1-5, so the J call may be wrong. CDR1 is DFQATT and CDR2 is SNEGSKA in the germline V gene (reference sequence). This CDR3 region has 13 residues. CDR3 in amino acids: CSAASGHTDTQHF. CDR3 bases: TGCAGTGCTGCGTCGGGACACACAGATACGCAGCATTTT.

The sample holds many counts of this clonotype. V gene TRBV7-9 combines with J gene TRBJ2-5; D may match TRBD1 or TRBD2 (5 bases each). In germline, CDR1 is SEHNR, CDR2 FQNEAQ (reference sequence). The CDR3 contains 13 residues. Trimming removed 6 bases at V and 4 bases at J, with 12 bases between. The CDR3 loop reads CASSYAGTETQYF. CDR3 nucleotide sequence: TGTGCCAGCAGTTACGCAGGGACAGAGACCCAGTACTTC.

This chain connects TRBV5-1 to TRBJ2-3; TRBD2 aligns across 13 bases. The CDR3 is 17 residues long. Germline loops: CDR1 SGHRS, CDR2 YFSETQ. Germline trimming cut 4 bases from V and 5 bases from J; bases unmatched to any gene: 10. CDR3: CASSNPTSGRGKDTQYF. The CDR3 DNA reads TGCGCCAGCAGCAACCCTACTAGCGGGAGGGGGAAAGATACGCAGTATTTT. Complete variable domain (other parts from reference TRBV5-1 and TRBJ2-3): KAGVTQTPRYLIKTRGQQVTLSCSPISGHRSVSWYQQTPGQGLQFLFEYFSETQRNKGNFPGRFSGRQFSNSRSEMNVSTLELGDSALYLCASSNPTSGRGKDTQYFGPGTRLTVL.

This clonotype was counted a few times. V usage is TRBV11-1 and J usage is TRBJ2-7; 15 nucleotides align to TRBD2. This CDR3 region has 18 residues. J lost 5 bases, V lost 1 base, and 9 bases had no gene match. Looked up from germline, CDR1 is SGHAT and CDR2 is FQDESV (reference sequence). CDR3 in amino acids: CASSLGSGTSGRSNEQYF. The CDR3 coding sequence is TGTGCCAGCAGCTTAGGCAGCGGGACTAGCGGGAGGAGCAACGAGCAGTACTTC.

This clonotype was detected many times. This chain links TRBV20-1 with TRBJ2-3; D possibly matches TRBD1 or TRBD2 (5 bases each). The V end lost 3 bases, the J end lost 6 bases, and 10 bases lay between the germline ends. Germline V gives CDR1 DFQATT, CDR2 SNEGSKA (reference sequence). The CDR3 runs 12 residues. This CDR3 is CSASREGDTQYF. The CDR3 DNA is TGCAGTGCTAGCAGAGAGGGGGATACGCAGTATTTT.

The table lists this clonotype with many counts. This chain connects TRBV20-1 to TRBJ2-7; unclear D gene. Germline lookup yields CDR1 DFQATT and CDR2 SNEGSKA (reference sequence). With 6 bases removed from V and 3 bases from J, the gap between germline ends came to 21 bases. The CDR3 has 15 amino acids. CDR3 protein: CSAQEPRSSLYEQYF. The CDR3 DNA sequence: TGCAGTGCCCAGGAGCCCCGGAGCAGCCTCTACGAGCAGTACTTC.

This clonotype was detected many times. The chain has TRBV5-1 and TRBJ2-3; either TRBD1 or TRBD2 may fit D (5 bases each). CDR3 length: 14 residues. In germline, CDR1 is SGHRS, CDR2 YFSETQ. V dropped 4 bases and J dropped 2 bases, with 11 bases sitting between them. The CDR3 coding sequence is TGCGCCAGCAGCCTGGGGACGATCACAGATACGCAGTATTTT. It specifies CASSLGTITDTQYF.

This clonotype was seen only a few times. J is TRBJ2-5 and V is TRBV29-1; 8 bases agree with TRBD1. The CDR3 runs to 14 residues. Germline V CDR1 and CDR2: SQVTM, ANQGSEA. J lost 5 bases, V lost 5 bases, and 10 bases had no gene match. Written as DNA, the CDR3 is TGCAGCGTTCGTGACAGGGGAACAGGGGAGACCCAGTACTTC. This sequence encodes CSVRDRGTGETQYF.

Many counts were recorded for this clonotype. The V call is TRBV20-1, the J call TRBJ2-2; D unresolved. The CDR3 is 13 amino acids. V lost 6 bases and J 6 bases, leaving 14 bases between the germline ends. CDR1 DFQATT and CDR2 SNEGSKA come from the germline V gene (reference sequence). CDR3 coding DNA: TGCAGTGCCTTACAACCCTCCCCCGGGGAGCTGTTTTTT. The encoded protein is CSALQPSPGELFF.

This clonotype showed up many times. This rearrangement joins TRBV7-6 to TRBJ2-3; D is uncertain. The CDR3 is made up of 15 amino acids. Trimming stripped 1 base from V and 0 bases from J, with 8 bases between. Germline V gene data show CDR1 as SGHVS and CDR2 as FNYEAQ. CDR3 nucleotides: TGTGCCAGCAGCTTAGAGTCTGCTAGCACAGATACGCAGTATTTT. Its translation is CASSLESASTDTQYF.

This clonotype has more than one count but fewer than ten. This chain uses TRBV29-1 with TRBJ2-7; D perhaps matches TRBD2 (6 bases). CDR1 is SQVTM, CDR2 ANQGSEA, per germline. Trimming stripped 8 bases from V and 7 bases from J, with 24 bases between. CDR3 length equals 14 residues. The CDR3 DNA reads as TGCAGCATCCGGTTGTCTGGAGGGCCCAGAGAGCAGTACTTC. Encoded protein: CSIRLSGGPREQYF.

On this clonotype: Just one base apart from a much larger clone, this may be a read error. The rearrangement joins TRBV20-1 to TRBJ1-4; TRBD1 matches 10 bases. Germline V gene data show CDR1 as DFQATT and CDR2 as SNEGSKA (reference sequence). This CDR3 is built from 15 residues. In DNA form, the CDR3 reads TGCAGTGCTGCCAACCCGGGACAGGGGTATGAAAAACTGTATTTT. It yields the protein CSAANPGQGYEKLYF.

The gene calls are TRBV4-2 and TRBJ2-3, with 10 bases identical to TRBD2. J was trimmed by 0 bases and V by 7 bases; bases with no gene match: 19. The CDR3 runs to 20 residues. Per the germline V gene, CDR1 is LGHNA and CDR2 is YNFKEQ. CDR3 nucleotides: TGTGCCAGCACCCCCAACTTGAGCGGGAGGGCCTACAGGAGCACAGATACGCAGTATTTT. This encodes CASTPNLSGRAYRSTDTQYF.

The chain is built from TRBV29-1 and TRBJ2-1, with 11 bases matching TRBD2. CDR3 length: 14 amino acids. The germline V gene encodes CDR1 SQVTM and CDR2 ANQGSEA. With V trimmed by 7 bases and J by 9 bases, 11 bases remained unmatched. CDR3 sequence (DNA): TGCAGCGCCAGGGTAGCGGGAGGGTCGGGTGAGCAGTTCTTC. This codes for CSARVAGGSGEQFF.

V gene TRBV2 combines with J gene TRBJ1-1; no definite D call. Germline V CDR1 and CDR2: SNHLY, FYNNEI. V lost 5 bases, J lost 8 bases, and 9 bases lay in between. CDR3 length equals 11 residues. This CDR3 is CASSRTREAFF. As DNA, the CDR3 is TGTGCCAGCAGTCGAACCCGGGAAGCTTTCTTT.

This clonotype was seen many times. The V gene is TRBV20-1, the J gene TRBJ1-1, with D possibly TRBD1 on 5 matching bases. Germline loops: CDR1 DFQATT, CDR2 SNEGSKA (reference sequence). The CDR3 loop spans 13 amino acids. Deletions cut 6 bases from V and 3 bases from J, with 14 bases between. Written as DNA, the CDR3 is TGCAGTGCACCGACCCCGGGGGACACTGAAGCTTTCTTT. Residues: CSAPTPGDTEAFF.

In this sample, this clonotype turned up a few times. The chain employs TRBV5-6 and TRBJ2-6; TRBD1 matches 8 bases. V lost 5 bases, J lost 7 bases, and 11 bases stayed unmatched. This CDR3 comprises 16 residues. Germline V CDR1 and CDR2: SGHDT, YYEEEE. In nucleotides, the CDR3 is TGTGCCAGCAGTTTTCAGGGGGCGCGGGGAGCCAACGTCCTGACTTTC. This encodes CASSFQGARGANVLTF. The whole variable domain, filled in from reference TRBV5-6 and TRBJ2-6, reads DAGVTQSPTHLIKTRGQQVTLRCSPKSGHDTVSWYQQALGQGPQFIFQYYEEEERQRGNFPDRFSGHQFPNYSSELNVNALLLGDSALYLCASSFQGARGANVLTFGAGSRLTVL.

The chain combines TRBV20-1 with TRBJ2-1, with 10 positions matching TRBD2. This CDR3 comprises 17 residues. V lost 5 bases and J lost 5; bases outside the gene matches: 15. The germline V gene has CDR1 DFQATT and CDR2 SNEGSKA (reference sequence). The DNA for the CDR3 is TGCAGTGCTCTCCCCGCTCGTCTAGCGGGAGAAGACAATGAGCAGTTCTTC. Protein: CSALPARLAGEDNEQFF.

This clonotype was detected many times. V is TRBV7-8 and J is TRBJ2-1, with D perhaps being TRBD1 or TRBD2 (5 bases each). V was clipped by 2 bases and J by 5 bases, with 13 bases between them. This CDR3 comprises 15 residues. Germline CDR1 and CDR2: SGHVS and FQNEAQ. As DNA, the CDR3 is TGTGCCAGCAGCTTATTACGGGACCCACACAATGAGCAGTTCTTC. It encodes CASSLLRDPHNEQFF.

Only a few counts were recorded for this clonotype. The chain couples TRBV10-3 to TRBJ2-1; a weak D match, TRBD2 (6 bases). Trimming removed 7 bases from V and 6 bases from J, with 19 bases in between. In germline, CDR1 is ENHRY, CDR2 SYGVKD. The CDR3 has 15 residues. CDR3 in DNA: TGTGCCATCACCGAGGGGACTGGGGGTGTCAATGAGCAGTTCTTC. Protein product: CAITEGTGGVNEQFF.

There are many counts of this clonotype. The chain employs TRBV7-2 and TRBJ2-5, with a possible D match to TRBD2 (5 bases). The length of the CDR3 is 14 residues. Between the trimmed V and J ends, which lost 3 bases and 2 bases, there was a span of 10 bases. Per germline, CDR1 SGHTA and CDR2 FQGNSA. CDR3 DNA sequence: TGTGCCAGCAGCTTCATCACTAGACAAGAGACCCAGTACTTC. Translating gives CASSFITRQETQYF.

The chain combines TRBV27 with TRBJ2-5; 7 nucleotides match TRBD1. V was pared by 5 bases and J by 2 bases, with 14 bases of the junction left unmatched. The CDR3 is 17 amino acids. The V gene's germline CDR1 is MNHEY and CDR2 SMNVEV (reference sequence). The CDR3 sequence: CASSPRQGTPAQETQYF. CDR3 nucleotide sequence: TGTGCCAGCAGTCCCCGACAGGGAACCCCGGCGCAAGAGACCCAGTACTTC.

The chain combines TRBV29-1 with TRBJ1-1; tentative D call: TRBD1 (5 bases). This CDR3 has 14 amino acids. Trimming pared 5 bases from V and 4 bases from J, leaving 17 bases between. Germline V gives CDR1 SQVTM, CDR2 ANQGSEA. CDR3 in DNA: TGCAGCGTTTTCGGTTTAGGGAGGGGCACTGAAGCTTTCTTT. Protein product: CSVFGLGRGTEAFF. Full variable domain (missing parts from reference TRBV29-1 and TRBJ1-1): SAVISQKPSRDICQRGTSLTIQCQVDSQVTMMFWYRQQPGQSLTLIATANQGSEATYESGFVIDKFPISRPNLTFSTLTVSNMSPEDSSIYLCSVFGLGRGTEAFFGQGTRLTVV.

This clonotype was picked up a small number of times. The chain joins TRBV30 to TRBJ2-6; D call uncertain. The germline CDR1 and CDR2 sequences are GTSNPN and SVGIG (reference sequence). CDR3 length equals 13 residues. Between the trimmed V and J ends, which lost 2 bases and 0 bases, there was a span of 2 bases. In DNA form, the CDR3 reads TGTGCCTGGAGTCTCTCTGGGGCCAACGTCCTGACTTTC. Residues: CAWSLSGANVLTF.

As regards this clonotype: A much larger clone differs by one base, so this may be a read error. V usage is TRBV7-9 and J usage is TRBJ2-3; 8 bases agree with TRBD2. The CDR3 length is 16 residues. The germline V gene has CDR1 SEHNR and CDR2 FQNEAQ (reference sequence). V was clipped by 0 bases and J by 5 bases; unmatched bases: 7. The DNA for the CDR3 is TGTGCCAGCAGCTTAGCGACTAGCGAGAGAGGAGATACGCAGTATTTT. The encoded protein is CASSLATSERGDTQYF. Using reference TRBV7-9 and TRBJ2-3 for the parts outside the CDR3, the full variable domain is DTGVSQNPRHKITKRGQNVTFRCDPISEHNRLYWYRQTLGQGPEFLTYFQNEAQLEKSRLLSDRFSAERPKGSFSTLEIQRTEQGDSAMYLCASSLATSERGDTQYFGPGTRLTVL.

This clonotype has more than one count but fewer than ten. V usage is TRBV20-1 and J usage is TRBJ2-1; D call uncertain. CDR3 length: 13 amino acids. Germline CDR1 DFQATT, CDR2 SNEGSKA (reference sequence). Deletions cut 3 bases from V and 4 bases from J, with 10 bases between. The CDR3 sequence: CSARASRYNEQFF. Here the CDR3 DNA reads TGCAGTGCTAGGGCCTCCCGGTACAATGAGCAGTTCTTC.